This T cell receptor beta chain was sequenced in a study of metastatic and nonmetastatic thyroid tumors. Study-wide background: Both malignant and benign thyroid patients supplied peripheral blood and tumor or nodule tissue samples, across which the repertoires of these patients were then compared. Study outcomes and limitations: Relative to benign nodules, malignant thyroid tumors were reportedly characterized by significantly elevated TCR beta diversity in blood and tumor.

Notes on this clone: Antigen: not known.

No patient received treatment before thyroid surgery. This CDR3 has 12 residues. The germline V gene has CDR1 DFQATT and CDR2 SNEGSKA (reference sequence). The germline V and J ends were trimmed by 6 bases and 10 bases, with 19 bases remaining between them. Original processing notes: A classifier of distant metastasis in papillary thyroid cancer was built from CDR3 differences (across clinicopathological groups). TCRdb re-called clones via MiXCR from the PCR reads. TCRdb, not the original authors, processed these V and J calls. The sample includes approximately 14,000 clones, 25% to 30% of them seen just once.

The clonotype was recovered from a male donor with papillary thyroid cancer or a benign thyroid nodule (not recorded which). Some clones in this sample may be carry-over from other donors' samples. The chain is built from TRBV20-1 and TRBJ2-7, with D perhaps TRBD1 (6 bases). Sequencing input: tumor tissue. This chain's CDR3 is CSAKLATGHQYF. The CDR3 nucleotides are TGCAGTGCGAAACTCGCGACAGGTCATCAGTACTTC.